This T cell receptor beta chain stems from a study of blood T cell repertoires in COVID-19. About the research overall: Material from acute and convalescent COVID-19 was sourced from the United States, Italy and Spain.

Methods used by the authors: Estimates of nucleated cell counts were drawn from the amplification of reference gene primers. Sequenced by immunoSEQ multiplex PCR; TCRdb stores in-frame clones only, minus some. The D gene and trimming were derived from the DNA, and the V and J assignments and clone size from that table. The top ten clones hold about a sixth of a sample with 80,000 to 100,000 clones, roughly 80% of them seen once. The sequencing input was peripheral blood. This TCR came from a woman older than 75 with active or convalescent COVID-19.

The CDR3 region has the DNA TGTGCCAGCAGCCCACCAGGGGGTGGCTACACCTTC. This encodes CASSPPGGGYTF. The V call is TRBV7-2, the J call TRBJ1-2; 7 nucleotides agree with TRBD1. This CDR3 region has 12 residues. The germline CDR1 and CDR2 sequences are SGHTA and FQGNSA. J lost 7 bases, V lost 5 bases, and 4 bases had no gene match.